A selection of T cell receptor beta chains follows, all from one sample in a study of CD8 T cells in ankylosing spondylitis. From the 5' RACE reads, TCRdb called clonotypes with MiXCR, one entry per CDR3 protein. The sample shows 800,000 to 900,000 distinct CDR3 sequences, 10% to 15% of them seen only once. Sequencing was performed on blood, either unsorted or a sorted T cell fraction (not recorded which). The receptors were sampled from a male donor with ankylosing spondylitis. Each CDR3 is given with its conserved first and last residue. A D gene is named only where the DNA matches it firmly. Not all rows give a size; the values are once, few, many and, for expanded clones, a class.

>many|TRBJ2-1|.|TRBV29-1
TGCAGCGTTGAAGATTCTCGGGGAGGTTCCTACAATGAGCAGTTCTTC
CSVEDSRGGSYNEQFF
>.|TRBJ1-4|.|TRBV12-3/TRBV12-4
TGTGCCAGCAGTTTAGGACCTCCCGGGCAGAATGAAAAACTGTTTTTT
CASSLGPPGQNEKLFF
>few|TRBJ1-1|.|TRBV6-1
TGTGCCAGCAGTGAAGTGGGGGGCTCTGAAGCTTTCTTT
CASSEVGGSEAFF
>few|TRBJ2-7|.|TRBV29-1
TGCAGCGTTGTCTCCGGGCACCTCTACGAGCAGTACTTC
CSVVSGHLYEQYF
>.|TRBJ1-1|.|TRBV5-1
TGCGCCAGCAGCTCTGACAGTTTTCACACTGAAGCTTTCTTT
CASSSDSFHTEAFF
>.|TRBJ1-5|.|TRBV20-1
TGCAGTGCAAAGAGGGGCGGGGATCAGCCCCAGCATTTT
CSAKRGGDQPQHF
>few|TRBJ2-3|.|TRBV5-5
TGTGCCAGCAGCCCTAACGAGGGGCGAGATACGCAGTATTTT
CASSPNEGRDTQYF
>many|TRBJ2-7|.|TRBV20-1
TGCAGTGCTAGCGGGCAGGGCGGCGAGCAGTACTTC
CSASGQGGEQYF
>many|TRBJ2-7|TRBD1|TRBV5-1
TGCGCCAGCAGCTGGGACAGGGGGCTCGAGCAGTACTTC
CASSWDRGLEQYF
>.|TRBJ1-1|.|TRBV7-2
TGTGCCAGCAGCCCCCCTGAGGGTTTGGGAGCTTTCTTT
CASSPPEGLGAFF
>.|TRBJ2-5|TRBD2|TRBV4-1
TGCGCCAGCAGCACTAGCGGGAGGGCCCTCTTTGGCGAGACCCAGTACTTC
CASSTSGRALFGETQYF
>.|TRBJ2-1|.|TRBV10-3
TGTGCCATCAGGCCTGGCGCGGGGGCCTCCTACAATGAGCAGTTCTTC
CAIRPGAGASYNEQFF
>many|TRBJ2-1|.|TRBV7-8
TGTGCCAGCAGCCACCCGGGGGAGCGTACCTACAATGAGCAGTTCTTC
CASSHPGERTYNEQFF
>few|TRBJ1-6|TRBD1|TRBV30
TGTGCTACGGACAGGGGCAGTTATAATTCACCCCTCCACTTT
CATDRGSYNSPLHF
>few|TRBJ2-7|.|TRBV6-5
TGTGCCAGCAGTTACTTGGGTAGCGGACTCAAGAGCTCCTACGAGCAGTACTTC
CASSYLGSGLKSSYEQYF
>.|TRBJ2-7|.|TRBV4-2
TGTGCCAGCAGTGTCCGAGGGGGAGGCGAGCAGTACTTC
CASSVRGGGEQYF
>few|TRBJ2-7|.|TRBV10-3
TGTGCCATCAGTGATATAGGACGGCCCTCCTACGAGCAGTACTTC
CAISDIGRPSYEQYF